Sequencing of this T cell receptor (beta chain) was carried out in a study of OX40 agonist ivuxolimab in advanced cancers. Whole-study context: Those enrolled were 70% to 85% male, with a mean age of about 66 years and ages from 23 to 79. Study-wide points: Expanded peripheral T-cell antigen specificity went undetermined.

Patients who had autoimmune disease history or got systemic immunosuppression were left out. Cycle 7 day 1, cycle 4 day 1, and baseline were the timepoints at which blood was sampled. Trimming shortened V by 0 bases and J by 1 base, and 4 bases separated the two germline ends. The CDR3 has 14 residues. Per the germline V gene, CDR1 is MNHEY and CDR2 is SVGAGI. For this clone: The target antigen is unknown.

Sequencing used immunoSEQ multiplex PCR; TCRdb keeps in-frame clones, though not all of them. The profile shows tens of thousands of clones, about 92% of them singletons. Sequenced material: CD4+ or CD8+ T cells sorted from blood, taken in a trial of the OX40 agonist ivuxolimab. The sequence came from an adult with an advanced solid tumor such as melanoma, head and neck, liver or kidney cancer. This rearrangement joins TRBV6-5 to TRBJ1-5, with D uncertain. The CDR3 DNA sequence: TGTGCCAGCAGTTACTCGATCAGCAATCAGCCCCAGCATTTT. It is translated as CASSYSISNQPQHF.